These 20 T cell receptor beta chains originate from one sample sequenced in a study of early T cells in non-severe SARS-CoV-2 infection (dated by TCRdb to the early 2020s). To prepare the library, 5' RACE was applied. Sequencing instrument: NextSeq 500. TCRdb itself trimmed the public reads at Q25 with fastp, ran MiXCR and retained productive beta chains. Merged by CDR3 protein, the rows form single entries marked with the most common genes and DNA. The sample data list around 70,000 distinct CDR3 sequences, and approximately 9.2% of these were observed just once. Jointly, the top ten make up approximately 3% of the sample. Specimen: whole blood. These receptor sequences come from an adult who was a healthcare worker with PCR-confirmed SARS-CoV-2 infection or an uninfected control (not recorded which).

In its sample, this clonotype was seen a few times. This chain links TRBV5-4 with TRBJ2-3, with D perhaps TRBD1 or TRBD2 (5 bases each). Deletions cut 0 bases from V and 13 bases from J, with 9 bases between. This CDR3 has 11 residues. Germline CDR1 is SGHNT and CDR2 is YYREEE (reference sequence). The CDR3 is CASSLGGAEYF. The CDR3 DNA reads TGTGCCAGCAGCTTGGGAGGGGCAGAGTATTTT.

This clonotype was recorded many times. The genes are TRBV6-5 and TRBJ2-3, with 7 bases lining up with TRBD1. CDR1 is MNHEY and CDR2 is SVGAGI in the germline V gene. The CDR3 covers 16 residues. Trimming at V came to 6 bases and at J to 7 bases, leaving 16 bases not matched to a gene. This CDR3 is CASSSTGTEKPNTQYF. The CDR3 nucleotides read TGTGCCAGCAGCTCAACCGGGACAGAGAAGCCTAATACGCAGTATTTT.

The rearrangement uses TRBV7-2 and TRBJ2-5, with 7 bases matching TRBD2. This CDR3 spans 15 amino acids. From germline, CDR1 is SGHTA and CDR2 FQGNSA. J gave up 2 bases and V 0 bases, and 3 bases lay outside the gene matches. CDR3 sequence reads: CASSLAGGIQETQYF. Here the CDR3 DNA reads TGTGCCAGCAGCTTAGCGGGAGGGATACAAGAGACCCAGTACTTC.

This clonotype was counted between two and nine times. The J gene is TRBJ2-5, the V gene TRBV20-1; D call uncertain. V gave up 3 bases and J gave up 5 bases, with 10 bases separating them. There are 12 residues in the CDR3. Germline loops: CDR1 DFQATT, CDR2 SNEGSKA (reference sequence). In nucleotides, the CDR3 is TGCAGTGCTAGTCCCCCCAAGGAGACCCAGTACTTC. Its translation: CSASPPKETQYF.

This clonotype was recorded many times. This chain uses TRBV20-1 with TRBJ2-3; maybe TRBD2 (5 bases). The germline V gene has CDR1 DFQATT and CDR2 SNEGSKA (reference sequence). This CDR3 contains 14 residues. The V end lost 5 bases, the J end lost 5 bases, and 17 bases lay between the germline ends. The CDR3 loop reads CSAVFEGDVDTQYF. CDR3 coding DNA: TGCAGTGCTGTCTTTGAGGGTGATGTAGATACGCAGTATTTT.

This clonotype was observed a handful of times. The V call is TRBV20-1, the J call TRBJ2-7; D could derive from TRBD1 or TRBD2 (7 bases each). Germline-derived CDR1 and CDR2 are DFQATT and SNEGSKA (reference sequence). Trimming removed 4 bases at V and 7 bases at J, with 20 bases between. The CDR3 covers 14 residues. CDR3 nucleotides: TGCAGTGCTAACGCCAGGGGGAGGGCCAGGGAGCAGTACTTC. This translates into CSANARGRAREQYF.

V gene TRBV6-5 combines with J gene TRBJ2-3, with TRBD1 matching over 8 bases. The V and J ends lost 6 bases and 3 bases, in that order; junction bases with no gene match: 17. Germline V gene lookup returns CDR1 MNHEY and CDR2 SVGAGI. This CDR3 is built from 18 residues. The CDR3 here is CASSGIRTGPSSTDTQYF. CDR3 DNA: TGTGCCAGCAGCGGGATACGGACAGGGCCTTCATCGACAGATACGCAGTATTTT.

This clonotype was observed a few times. The chain is built from TRBV18 and TRBJ1-6, with 9 bases that match TRBD1. Per the germline V gene, CDR1 is KGHSH and CDR2 is LQKENI. V gave up 1 base and J gave up 4 bases; unmatched junction bases: 2. The CDR3 extends over 16 amino acids. Here the CDR3 DNA reads TGTGCCAGCTCACCACAGGACAGGGGTTATAATTCACCCCTCCACTTT. It encodes CASSPQDRGYNSPLHF.

The chain recombines TRBV20-1 with TRBJ2-1; no reliable D call. Trimming removed 3 bases from V and 0 bases from J, with 6 bases in between. From germline, CDR1 is DFQATT and CDR2 SNEGSKA (reference sequence). This CDR3 has 13 residues. The CDR3 nucleotides read TGCAGTGCTAGCCCGTCCTCCTACAATGAGCAGTTCTTC. Translating gives CSASPSSYNEQFF.

This clonotype showed up many times. The J gene is TRBJ1-5, the V gene TRBV27; D not resolved. The CDR3 extends over 15 amino acids. The V end was cut by 3 bases, the J end by 7 bases, with 16 bases between. Germline values: CDR1 MNHEY, CDR2 SMNVEV (reference sequence). CDR3 sequence (DNA): TGTGCCAGCAGTTTGGGCGCGGGCATGGGCCAGCCCCAGCATTTT. This gives the protein CASSLGAGMGQPQHF.

V gene TRBV5-5 combines with J gene TRBJ2-7; TRBD2 is a possible D gene (6 bases). Trimming left V 0 bases short and J 5 bases short, with 15 bases between. The CDR3 runs 15 residues. Germline CDR1 reads SGHKS; CDR2 reads YYEKEE (reference sequence). The CDR3 region has the DNA TGTGCCAGCAGCTTGGCAGTCGGGAGTTTCCACGAGCAGTACTTC. Its translation: CASSLAVGSFHEQYF. Full variable domain (missing parts from reference TRBV5-5 and TRBJ2-7): DAGVTQSPTHLIKTRGQQVTLRCSPISGHKSVSWYQQVLGQGPQFIFQYYEKEERGRGNFPDRFSARQFPNYSSELNVNALLLGDSALYLCASSLAVGSFHEQYFGPGTRLTVT.

This clonotype was seen repeatedly, ten times or more. This chain connects TRBV7-2 to TRBJ1-2, with D hard to call. Germline loops: CDR1 SGHTA, CDR2 FQGNSA. This CDR3 is built from 14 residues. Trimming took 0 bases from V and 4 from J, leaving 9 bases between them. The CDR3 spells CASSLAETTYGYTF. The CDR3 DNA reads TGTGCCAGCAGCTTAGCCGAGACAACCTATGGCTACACCTTC.

The CDR3, as DNA: TGTGCCAGCAGCCAAGGAGGGGCCCAAGGGGGTCTAGCCAAAAACATTCAGTACTTC. Its translation is CASSQGGAQGGLAKNIQYF. The chain has TRBV4-2 and TRBJ2-4, with TRBD1 as a possible D gene (6 bases). The germline CDR1 and CDR2 sequences are LGHNA and YNFKEQ. The CDR3 is made up of 19 amino acids. V gave up 1 base and J gave up 0 bases, with 19 bases separating them.

The chain is built from TRBV6-1 and TRBJ2-7; weak D call: TRBD2 (5 bases). V gave up 1 base and J gave up 3 bases, with 13 bases separating them. CDR3 size: 15 residues. Per germline, CDR1 MNHNS and CDR2 SASEGT. CDR3 sequence reads: CASSEVNHGDYEQYF. CDR3 nucleotides: TGTGCCAGCAGTGAAGTCAATCACGGGGACTACGAGCAGTACTTC.

The J gene is TRBJ1-3, the V gene TRBV4-3, with D possibly TRBD1 on 5 matching bases. Trimming stripped 0 bases from V and 4 bases from J, with 7 bases between. CDR1 is LGHNA and CDR2 is YSLEER in the germline V gene. The CDR3 spans 14 residues. The CDR3 DNA sequence: TGCGCCAGCAGCCAAGAGGGGGTGGGAAACACCATATATTTT. It codes for CASSQEGVGNTIYF.

This clonotype was counted between two and nine times. This chain links TRBV7-8 with TRBJ2-5; D gene uncertain. V was shortened by 1 base and J by 4 bases, with 7 bases between the two germline ends. The CDR3 has 13 residues. Per germline, CDR1 SGHVS and CDR2 FQNEAQ. CDR3 loop: CASSLGPAETQYF. Written as DNA, the CDR3 is TGTGCCAGCAGCTTAGGCCCGGCAGAGACCCAGTACTTC.

This clonotype was detected only a few times. This chain links TRBV4-2 with TRBJ1-6; 7 bases agree with TRBD1. The CDR3 has 16 residues. V trimming: 0 bases; J trimming: 8 bases; junction bases outside the gene matches: 7. The V gene's germline CDR1 is LGHNA and CDR2 YNFKEQ. The CDR3 spells CASSQDRQGKDSPLHF. CDR3 nucleotides: TGTGCCAGCAGCCAAGACCGACAGGGTAAAGATTCACCCCTCCACTTT.

This clonotype has ten or more counts. The chain recombines TRBV7-3 with TRBJ2-1; D might be TRBD2 (7 bases). There are 15 residues in the CDR3. CDR1 and CDR2 from the germline V gene are SGHTA and FQGTGA. Trimming stripped 5 bases from V and 8 bases from J, with 19 bases between. The CDR3 sequence is CASSPSGGGYDEQFF. The CDR3 DNA follows: TGTGCCAGCAGCCCTAGCGGAGGGGGTTATGATGAGCAGTTCTTC.

The chain combines TRBV21-1 with TRBJ1-4. TRBV21-1 is shown as a pseudogene. This CDR3 comprises 17 residues. The CDR3 nucleotides read TGTGCCAGCAGCAAAGCGCGCAGGAAAGGATGGCTTGGAAAACTGTTTTTT. It codes for CASSKARRKGWLGKLFF.

The table lists this clonotype with many counts. The chain has TRBV7-6 and TRBJ2-7, with 8 bases identical to TRBD1. Unmatched junction bases numbered 13, after V lost 6 bases and J lost 6 bases. The CDR3 extends over 15 amino acids. CDR1 is SGHVS, CDR2 FNYEAQ, per germline. CDR3 sequence reads: CASSWGRGRGSEQYF. The CDR3 DNA follows: TGTGCCAGCAGTTGGGGCAGGGGGCGCGGCAGCGAGCAGTACTTC.